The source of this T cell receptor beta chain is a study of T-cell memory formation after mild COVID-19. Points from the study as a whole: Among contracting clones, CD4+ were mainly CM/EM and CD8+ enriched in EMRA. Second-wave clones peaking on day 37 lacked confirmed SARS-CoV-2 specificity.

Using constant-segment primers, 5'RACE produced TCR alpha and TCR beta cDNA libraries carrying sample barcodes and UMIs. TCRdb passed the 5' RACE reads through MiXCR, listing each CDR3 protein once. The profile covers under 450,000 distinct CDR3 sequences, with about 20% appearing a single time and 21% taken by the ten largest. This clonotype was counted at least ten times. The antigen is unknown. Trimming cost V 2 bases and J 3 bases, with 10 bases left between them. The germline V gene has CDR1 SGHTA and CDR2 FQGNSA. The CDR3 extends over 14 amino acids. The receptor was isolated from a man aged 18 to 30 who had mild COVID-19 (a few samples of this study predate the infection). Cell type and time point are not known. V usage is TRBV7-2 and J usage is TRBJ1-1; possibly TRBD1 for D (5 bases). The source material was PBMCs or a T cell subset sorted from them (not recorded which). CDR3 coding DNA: TGTGCCAGCAGCTTACAGGGCATGGACACTGAAGCTTTCTTT. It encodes CASSLQGMDTEAFF. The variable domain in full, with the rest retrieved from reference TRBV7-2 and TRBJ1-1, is GAGVSQSPSNKVTEKGKDVELRCDPISGHTALYWYRQSLGQGLEFLIYFQGNSAPDKSGLPSDRFSAERTGGSVSTLTIQRTQQEDSAVYLCASSLQGMDTEAFFGQGTRLTVV.